This T cell receptor beta chain was sequenced during a study of blood T cell repertoires in COVID-19. Study-wide background: Italy, Spain and the United States were the sources of the convalescent and acute COVID-19 samples. Nucleic acid was either cDNA or gDNA, and it came from T cells, B-cell-depleted T cells, or PBMCs.

Original analysis: Counts of nucleated cells, estimated from reference gene primer amplification, were obtained. The data were produced by immunoSEQ multiplex PCR, yet TCRdb's version contains in-frame clones alone and is incomplete. The V and J calls and the clone size are those of that table, but D and trimming were determined from the DNA. The sample carries about 190,000 clones, roughly 89% recorded once. This CDR3 comprises 14 residues. V was pared by 4 bases and J by 4 bases, with 2 bases of the junction left unmatched. CDR1 is LGHDT, CDR2 YNNKEL, per germline (reference sequence). The sample comprised peripheral blood. V usage is TRBV3-1 (or the pseudogene TRBV3-2) and J usage is TRBJ1-3, with 9 bases identical to TRBD1. The TCR sequence derives from a man aged 50 or older with acute or convalescent COVID-19. DNA of the CDR3: TGTGCCAGCAGCCGGGGACAGGGAGGAAACACCATATATTTT. Translated, it gives CASSRGQGGNTIYF.